Shown below are 28 T cell receptor beta chains from a single sample sequenced in a study of T cell changes during pregnancy in multiple sclerosis. Method: immunoSEQ multiplex PCR; TCRdb's copy keeps in-frame clones and lacks some. The sample consists of approximately 20,000 clones, roughly 88% of them appearing once. The source material was CD8+ T cells from peripheral blood mononuclear cells, sampled in the third trimester of pregnancy. The source is a female donor in good health, enrolled as a control in a pregnancy study.

This sequence joins TRBV14 and TRBJ2-2, with 8 bases that match TRBD2. V was clipped by 3 bases and J by 3 bases; unmatched bases: 3. The V gene's germline CDR1 is SGHDN and CDR2 FVKESK. The CDR3 loop spans 15 amino acids. CDR3 in amino acids: CASSQAGGHTGELFF. DNA for the CDR3: TGTGCCAGCAGCCAGGCGGGGGGTCACACCGGGGAGCTGTTTTTT.

The V call is TRBV6-5, the J call TRBJ2-3, with 13 nucleotides matching TRBD2. There are 15 residues in the CDR3. Germline V gene data show CDR1 as MNHEY and CDR2 as SVGAGI. V shed 4 bases, J shed 4 bases, and the junction held 2 bases outside the gene matches. CDR3 residues: CASSWTSGGPDTQYF. The CDR3 nucleotides are TGTGCCAGCAGTTGGACTAGCGGGGGACCAGATACGCAGTATTTT.

V usage is TRBV28 and J usage is TRBJ2-2; D unclear. V lost 4 bases, J lost 0 bases, and 9 bases lay in between. This CDR3 spans 15 amino acids. CDR1 is MDHEN and CDR2 is SYDVKM in the germline V gene. CDR3 region: CASSSPIPNTGELFF. The CDR3 nucleotides are TGTGCCAGCAGTTCCCCCATCCCGAACACCGGGGAGCTGTTTTTT.

The rearrangement uses TRBV6-5 and TRBJ1-2, with no clear D. V dropped 0 bases and J dropped 8 bases, with 10 bases sitting between them. Germline values: CDR1 MNHEY, CDR2 SVGAGI. The CDR3 is 13 amino acids. The CDR3 region has the DNA TGTGCCAGCAGTTACTCGACATCTGAAGGCTACACCTTC. Its protein product is CASSYSTSEGYTF.

J is TRBJ1-1 and V is TRBV7-9; D is undetermined. Germline V gives CDR1 SEHNR, CDR2 FQNEAQ (reference sequence). V dropped 5 bases and J dropped 3 bases, with 4 bases sitting between them. The CDR3 covers 11 residues. This CDR3 is CASSPDTEAFF. The CDR3 region has the DNA TGTGCCAGCAGCCCGGACACTGAAGCTTTCTTT.

The chain couples TRBV4-3 to TRBJ2-2; D not resolved. Germline lookup yields CDR1 LGHNA and CDR2 YSLEER. V lost 1 base to trimming and J lost 4 bases, with 13 bases between them. The CDR3 runs 16 residues. The CDR3 nucleotides are TGCGCCAGCAGCCAAGGGGTCGGGTTGTCCACCGGGGAGCTGTTTTTT. Amino acids: CASSQGVGLSTGELFF.

V usage is TRBV9 and J usage is TRBJ2-1, with TRBD2 as a possible D gene (6 bases). Per the germline V gene, CDR1 is SGDLS and CDR2 is YYNGEE. The CDR3 has 15 amino acids. With 0 bases removed from V and 2 bases from J, the gap between germline ends came to 9 bases. CDR3 sequence (DNA): TGTGCCAGCAGCGTAGGAACGGGGGCCTACAATGAGCAGTTCTTC. Its protein product is CASSVGTGAYNEQFF.

This chain uses TRBV29-1 with TRBJ1-2; D not resolved. Trimming took 2 bases from V and 0 from J, leaving 10 bases between them. The germline gives CDR1 SQVTM, CDR2 ANQGSEA. The CDR3 is 14 residues long. In nucleotides, the CDR3 is TGCAGCGTTGAAACTGGGCGAGCTAACTATGGCTACACCTTC. As protein: CSVETGRANYGYTF.

The V gene is TRBV9, the J gene TRBJ2-2; D is perhaps TRBD1 (6 bases). The CDR3 totals 16 residues. Germline CDR1 and CDR2: SGDLS and YYNGEE. Deletions cut 4 bases from V and 1 base from J, with 14 bases between. For the CDR3, the DNA is TGTGCCAGCAGCTTTCACAGGGAAGGGAACACCGGGGAGCTGTTTTTT. Its protein product is CASSFHREGNTGELFF.

The rearrangement uses TRBV4-2 and TRBJ1-1; possibly TRBD1 for D (6 bases). V lost 4 bases to trimming and J lost 0 bases, with 15 bases between them. Germline CDR1 and CDR2: LGHNA and YNFKEQ. The CDR3 is 16 residues long. CDR3 loop: CASSPPGGLMNTEAFF. Written as DNA, the CDR3 is TGTGCCAGCAGCCCCCCGGGGGGGCTAATGAACACTGAAGCTTTCTTT.

The V call is TRBV28, the J call TRBJ2-2, with TRBD2 matching over 14 bases. CDR3 length: 17 residues. Germline V lookup: CDR1 MDHEN, CDR2 SYDVKM. With 4 bases clipped from V and 4 bases from J, the junction kept 5 bases outside the gene matches. Written as DNA, the CDR3 is TGTGCCAGCAGTTCATTAGGACTAGCGGGGGGCACCGGGGAGCTGTTTTTT. Amino acids: CASSSLGLAGGTGELFF. Variable domain in full (rest from reference TRBV28 and TRBJ2-2): DVKVTQSSRYLVKRTGEKVFLECVQDMDHENMFWYRQDPGLGLRLIYFSYDVKMKEKGDIPEGYSVSREKKERFSLILESASTNQTSMYLCASSSLGLAGGTGELFFGEGSRLTVL.

The J gene is TRBJ1-2, the V gene TRBV9; the match to TRBD1 covers 7 bases. Losses at the gene ends were 4 bases for V and 6 bases for J; bases not matched to a gene: 6. Germline values: CDR1 SGDLS, CDR2 YYNGEE. The CDR3 is 13 amino acids. The CDR3: CASSPGTADGYTF. The CDR3 DNA sequence: TGTGCCAGCAGCCCCGGGACAGCTGATGGCTACACCTTC.

This clone was found once. V is TRBV18 and J is TRBJ2-7; TRBD2 matches at 8 bases. The CDR3 totals 15 residues. After removal of 3 bases from V and 1 base from J, the junction contained 5 bases not matched to a gene. Per germline, CDR1 KGHSH and CDR2 LQKENI. CDR3 nucleotide sequence: TGTGCCAGCTCACCCTCCCGCGGGGGGTCCTACGAGCAGTACTTC. Translating gives CASSPSRGGSYEQYF.

V is TRBV5-4 and J is TRBJ1-2; 9 bases are shared with TRBD1. V trimming: 4 bases; J trimming: 4 bases; junction bases outside the gene matches: 5. The length of the CDR3 is 14 residues. The germline gives CDR1 SGHNT, CDR2 YYREEE (reference sequence). In DNA form, the CDR3 reads TGTGCCAGCAGCCCTGGACAGGGGAGCTATGGCTACACCTTC. Protein: CASSPGQGSYGYTF.

The chain combines TRBV6-4 with TRBJ2-7; possibly TRBD2 for D (6 bases). V gave up 0 bases and J gave up 2 bases, with 17 bases separating them. CDR1 MRHNA and CDR2 SNTAGT come from the germline V gene. The length of the CDR3 is 17 residues. The CDR3 sequence is CASSDSGGPGGPYEQYF. The CDR3 DNA follows: TGTGCCAGCAGTGACTCAGGAGGGCCAGGCGGCCCCTACGAGCAGTACTTC.

This clone has just one count. This chain connects TRBV4-3 to TRBJ2-7; perhaps TRBD1 as D (5 bases). The CDR3 loop spans 15 amino acids. The germline V gene encodes CDR1 LGHNA and CDR2 YSLEER. Deletions cut 0 bases from V and 3 bases from J, with 12 bases between. CDR3 protein: CASSQDKDIGYEQYF. The CDR3 DNA follows: TGCGCCAGCAGCCAAGATAAGGACATAGGCTACGAGCAGTACTTC.

The chain is built from TRBV7-8 and TRBJ2-2, with 13 bases fitting TRBD2. Germline CDR1 and CDR2: SGHVS and FQNEAQ. CDR3 size: 19 residues. V was clipped by 5 bases and J by 4 bases; unmatched bases: 13. The CDR3 loop reads CASSLIHTSGGAITGELFF. In nucleotides, the CDR3 is TGTGCCAGCAGCCTAATTCATACTAGCGGGGGGGCCATCACCGGGGAGCTGTTTTTT. The full variable domain, rest sourced from reference TRBV7-8 and TRBJ2-2, is GAGVSQSPRYKVAKRGQDVALRCDPISGHVSLFWYQQALGQGPEFLTYFQNEAQLDKSGLPSDRFFAERPEGSVSTLKIQRTQQEDSAVYLCASSLIHTSGGAITGELFFGEGSRLTVL.

V gene TRBV27 combines with J gene TRBJ2-3, with D tentatively TRBD2 (5 bases). This CDR3 is built from 12 residues. Trimming took 6 bases from V and 3 from J, leaving 7 bases between them. CDR1 is MNHEY, CDR2 SMNVEV, per germline (reference sequence). The CDR3 spells CASRRGTDTQYF. CDR3 sequence (DNA): TGTGCCAGCAGAAGAGGGACAGATACGCAGTATTTT.

V gene TRBV27 combines with J gene TRBJ1-1, with D maybe TRBD1 (6 bases). The CDR3 is made up of 12 amino acids. V was pared by 5 bases and J by 7 bases, with 11 bases between. CDR1 MNHEY and CDR2 SMNVEV come from the germline V gene (reference sequence). The CDR3 bases are TGTGCCAGCAGTCCCTCGACAGGTGAAGCTTTCTTT. This sequence encodes CASSPSTGEAFF.

This sequence joins TRBV7-8 and TRBJ2-5; a possible D gene is TRBD2 (5 bases). Germline V gives CDR1 SGHVS, CDR2 FQNEAQ. This CDR3 is built from 12 residues. Trimming removed 4 bases at V and 14 bases at J, with 17 bases between. CDR3 nucleotides: TGTGCCAGCAGCTCCCCCGTTGCTAGCCGTTACTTC. Its protein is CASSSPVASRYF.

This clone occurred once. The genes are TRBV30 and TRBJ2-3; D is uncertain. From germline, CDR1 is GTSNPN and CDR2 SVGIG (reference sequence). CDR3 size: 13 residues. Trimming cost V 3 bases and J 3 bases, with 10 bases left between them. The CDR3 protein is CAWSHLGTDTQYF. The CDR3, as DNA: TGTGCCTGGAGCCACCTCGGGACAGATACGCAGTATTTT.

This sequence joins TRBV7-2 and TRBJ2-3; D is uncertain. The germline gives CDR1 SGHTA, CDR2 FQGNSA. V dropped 0 bases and J dropped 0 bases, with 10 bases sitting between them. This CDR3 contains 16 residues. The CDR3 is CASSLALGPSTDTQYF. The CDR3 DNA reads TGTGCCAGCAGCTTAGCCCTGGGCCCTAGCACAGATACGCAGTATTTT.

With regard to this clone: One end of the junction fails to match germline, which may point to a read error. V and J are TRBV7-7 and TRBJ2-5; TRBD2 might be the D (6 bases). There are 13 residues in the CDR3. CDR1 SSHAT and CDR2 FNYEAQ come from the germline V gene (reference sequence). The CDR3 DNA reads as TGTGCTAGCAGCCCGGCCCGGGGGGAGACCCAGTACTTC. As protein: CASSPARGETQYF.

The chain uses TRBV7-4 and TRBJ1-1; 8 bases line up with TRBD1. The V segment lost 1 base and the J segment 0 bases; nucleotides outside the gene matches: 22. Germline lookup yields CDR1 SGHVT and CDR2 SQSDAQ. The CDR3 sequence is 22 residues long. The CDR3 loop reads CASSLDFRNTGTGTGMNTEAFF. CDR3 in DNA: TGTGCCAGCAGCTTAGATTTCAGAAACACCGGGACAGGTACCGGAATGAACACTGAAGCTTTCTTT.

This chain links TRBV6-5 with TRBJ2-5; D gene unclear. CDR1 MNHEY and CDR2 SVGAGI come from the germline V gene. The CDR3 runs to 13 residues. V shed 4 bases and J shed 3 bases, with 9 bases lying between them. CDR3 residues: CASSFSTEETQYF. CDR3 DNA: TGTGCCAGCAGTTTCTCTACAGAAGAGACCCAGTACTTC.

This sequence joins TRBV9 and TRBJ1-1; a possible D gene is TRBD1 (6 bases). The germline V gene has CDR1 SGDLS and CDR2 YYNGEE. This CDR3 is built from 12 residues. The germline V and J ends were trimmed by 7 bases and 7 bases, with 14 bases remaining between them. CDR3 loop: CASGGGGGEAFF. In nucleotides, the CDR3 is TGTGCCAGCGGGGGCGGCGGGGGTGAAGCTTTCTTT.

V gene TRBV27 combines with J gene TRBJ1-4; a weak D match, TRBD1 (6 bases). The V and J ends lost 3 bases and 6 bases respectively, with 11 bases between them. CDR3 length equals 14 residues. Germline V lookup: CDR1 MNHEY, CDR2 SMNVEV (reference sequence). The CDR3 sequence is CASSFGGGDEKLFF. DNA of the CDR3: TGTGCCAGCAGTTTCGGGGGGGGCGATGAAAAACTGTTTTTT.

The chain combines TRBV2 with TRBJ2-5, with 7 bases aligning to TRBD1. CDR3 size: 14 residues. Germline CDR1 reads SNHLY; CDR2 reads FYNNEI. Trimming took 5 bases from V and 5 from J; bases not matched to a gene: 8. The CDR3 DNA reads as TGTGCCAGCAGTATTACAGGGGTACGGGAGACCCAGTACTTC. Translated: CASSITGVRETQYF.